A single sample is the source of the 3 T cell receptor beta chains below, sequenced in a study of CD8+ T cells in alopecia areata. Once RNA had been extracted, it was reverse transcribed into cDNA to act as the sequencing template. Sequencing was performed with immunoSEQ multiplex PCR; in TCRdb, only in-frame clones are kept and a portion is missing. This table has around 140,000 clones, 75% to 90% appearing once. This sample comprised CD8+ T cells sorted from blood, obtained at week 0. These receptors all come from a human donor with alopecia areata.

The J gene is TRBJ2-2, the V gene TRBV7-6, with D tentatively TRBD2 (5 bases). V was pared by 2 bases and J by 4 bases, with 14 bases between. Germline CDR1 is SGHVS and CDR2 is FNYEAQ. There are 16 residues in the CDR3. The chain's CDR3 is CASSLTGVLSTGELFF. The DNA of the CDR3 is TGTGCCAGCAGCTTAACCGGGGTATTGAGCACCGGGGAGCTGTTTTTT.

This clone showed up just a few times. V usage is TRBV2 and J usage is TRBJ2-1, with 8 bases that match TRBD1. The ends lost 6 bases at V and 5 bases at J; junction bases unmatched: 9. CDR1 and CDR2 (germline): SNHLY, FYNNEI. The CDR3 has 15 amino acids. The CDR3 DNA reads as TGTGCCAGCAGGGCGACAGGGGCGGGTGACAATGAGCAGTTCTTC. This sequence encodes CASRATGAGDNEQFF.

The chain joins TRBV6-5 to TRBJ2-7, with unresolved D. The CDR3 sequence is 12 residues long. Trimming cost V 6 bases and J 6 bases, with 12 bases left between them. Germline values: CDR1 MNHEY, CDR2 SVGAGI. CDR3 DNA: TGTGCCAGCAGCCCCCCGGTAGGCGAGCAGTACTTC. Translation: CASSPPVGEQYF.